This T cell receptor beta chain was sequenced during a study of shared clonotypes between healthy human individuals. Broader study findings: Sequencing of the sorted subsets was shown by rarefaction to be incomplete despite large depth. Clonotype sharing across a few donors was observed for 4% to 5.5% of naive CD4 clonotypes.

Note on this clone: The antigen remains undetermined.

Germline V gene data show CDR1 as SEHNR and CDR2 as FQNEAQ (reference sequence). The CDR3 has 14 amino acids. The V end was cut by 1 base, the J end by 6 bases, with 11 bases between. Here immunoSEQ multiplex PCR was the method, and the copy in TCRdb shows in-frame clones only, minus some. The sample has roughly 1 million clones, around 74% seen once. Specimen: memory CD4+ T cells sorted from blood. Indicated subset: CD45RA-negative fraction. The rearrangement uses TRBV7-9 and TRBJ2-3, with D tentatively TRBD1 (5 bases). The source of this sequence is a man aged 18 to 29 in good health. The CDR3 spells CASSLEGRGDTQYF. The CDR3 region has the DNA TGTGCCAGCAGCTTAGAGGGGCGCGGTGATACGCAGTATTTT.